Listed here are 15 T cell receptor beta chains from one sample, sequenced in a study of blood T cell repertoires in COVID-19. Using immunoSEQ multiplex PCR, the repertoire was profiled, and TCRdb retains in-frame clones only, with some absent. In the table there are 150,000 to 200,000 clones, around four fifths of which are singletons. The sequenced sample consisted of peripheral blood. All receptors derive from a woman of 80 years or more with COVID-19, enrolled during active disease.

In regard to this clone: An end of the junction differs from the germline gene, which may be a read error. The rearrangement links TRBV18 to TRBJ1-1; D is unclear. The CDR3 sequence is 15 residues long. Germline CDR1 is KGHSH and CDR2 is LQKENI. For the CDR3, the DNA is TGTGCCAGCTCACCGAACATGAGTCCGGACGGGAAGTCGGTCTTT. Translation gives CASSPNMSPDGKSVF.

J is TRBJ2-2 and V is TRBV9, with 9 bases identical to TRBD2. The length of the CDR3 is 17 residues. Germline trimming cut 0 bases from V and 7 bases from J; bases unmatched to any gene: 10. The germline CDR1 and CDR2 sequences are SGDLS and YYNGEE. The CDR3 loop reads CASSVGAAGGNGGELFF. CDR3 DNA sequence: TGTGCCAGCAGCGTAGGGGCAGCGGGGGGCAATGGCGGGGAGCTGTTTTTT.

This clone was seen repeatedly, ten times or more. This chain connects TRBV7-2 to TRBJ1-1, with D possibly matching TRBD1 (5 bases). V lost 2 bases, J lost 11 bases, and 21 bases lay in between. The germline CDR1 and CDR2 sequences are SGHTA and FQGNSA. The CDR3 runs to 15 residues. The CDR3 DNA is TGTGCCAGCAGCTTACCCTCACGAGTGGGGCGCACGGCTTTCTTT. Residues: CASSLPSRVGRTAFF.

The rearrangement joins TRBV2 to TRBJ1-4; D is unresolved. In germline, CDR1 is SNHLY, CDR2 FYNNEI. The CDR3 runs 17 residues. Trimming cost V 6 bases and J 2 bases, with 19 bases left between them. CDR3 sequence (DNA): TGTGCCAGCAGGGCCGGACCTGGGAGAGGGACTAATGAAAAACTGTTTTTT. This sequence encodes CASRAGPGRGTNEKLFF.

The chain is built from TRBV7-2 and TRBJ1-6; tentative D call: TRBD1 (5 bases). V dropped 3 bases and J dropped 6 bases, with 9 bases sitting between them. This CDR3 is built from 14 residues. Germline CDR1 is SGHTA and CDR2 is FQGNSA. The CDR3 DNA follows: TGTGCCAGCAGCTTCGACAGTTCTAATTCACCCCTCCACTTT. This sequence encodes CASSFDSSNSPLHF. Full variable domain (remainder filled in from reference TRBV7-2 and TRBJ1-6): GAGVSQSPSNKVTEKGKDVELRCDPISGHTALYWYRQSLGQGLEFLIYFQGNSAPDKSGLPSDRFSAERTGGSVSTLTIQRTQQEDSAVYLCASSFDSSNSPLHFGNGTRLTVT.

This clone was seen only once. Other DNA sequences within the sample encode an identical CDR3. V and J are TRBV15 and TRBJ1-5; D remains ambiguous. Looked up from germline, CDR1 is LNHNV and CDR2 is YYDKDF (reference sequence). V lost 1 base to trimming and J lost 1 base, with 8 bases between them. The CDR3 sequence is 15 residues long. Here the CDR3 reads CATSRGGGSNQPQHF. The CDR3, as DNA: TGTGCCACCAGCAGAGGAGGAGGGAGCAATCAGCCCCAGCATTTT.

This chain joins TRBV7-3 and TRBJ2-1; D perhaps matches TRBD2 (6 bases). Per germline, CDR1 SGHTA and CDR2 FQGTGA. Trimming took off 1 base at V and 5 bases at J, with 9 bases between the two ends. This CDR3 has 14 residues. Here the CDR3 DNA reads TGTGCCAGCAGCTTAAGCGGGGCGAACAATGAGCAGTTCTTC. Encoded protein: CASSLSGANNEQFF.

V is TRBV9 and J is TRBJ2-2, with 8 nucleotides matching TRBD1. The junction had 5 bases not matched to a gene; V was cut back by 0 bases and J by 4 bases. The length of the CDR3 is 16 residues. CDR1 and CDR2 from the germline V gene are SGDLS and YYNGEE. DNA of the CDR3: TGTGCCAGCAGCGTAGCAGGTACAGGGGGCACCGGGGAGCTGTTTTTT. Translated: CASSVAGTGGTGELFF.

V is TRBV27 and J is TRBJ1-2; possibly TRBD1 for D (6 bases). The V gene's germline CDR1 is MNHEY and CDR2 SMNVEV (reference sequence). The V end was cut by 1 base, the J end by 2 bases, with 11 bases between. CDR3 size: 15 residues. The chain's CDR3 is CASSLYGGQNYGYTF. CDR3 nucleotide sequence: TGTGCCAGCAGTTTATACGGTGGACAGAACTATGGCTACACCTTC.

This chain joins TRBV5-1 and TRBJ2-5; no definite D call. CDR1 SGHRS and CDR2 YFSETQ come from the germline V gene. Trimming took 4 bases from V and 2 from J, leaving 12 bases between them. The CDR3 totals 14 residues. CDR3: CASSLFLDQETQYF. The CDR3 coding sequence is TGCGCCAGCAGCCTGTTTCTAGATCAAGAGACCCAGTACTTC.

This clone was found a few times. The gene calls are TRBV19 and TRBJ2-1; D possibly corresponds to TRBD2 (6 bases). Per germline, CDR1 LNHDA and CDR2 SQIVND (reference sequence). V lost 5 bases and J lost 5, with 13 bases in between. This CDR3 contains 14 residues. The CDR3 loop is CASSPRDLHNEQFF. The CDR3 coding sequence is TGTGCCAGTAGTCCCCGGGACTTACACAATGAGCAGTTCTTC.

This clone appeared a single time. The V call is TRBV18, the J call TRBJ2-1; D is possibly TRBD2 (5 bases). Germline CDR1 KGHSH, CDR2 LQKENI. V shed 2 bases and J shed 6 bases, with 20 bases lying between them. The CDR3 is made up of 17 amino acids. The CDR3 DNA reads TGTGCCAGCTCACCAGCACTGGTTGGGAGTGACCGCAATGAGCAGTTCTTC. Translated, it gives CASSPALVGSDRNEQFF.

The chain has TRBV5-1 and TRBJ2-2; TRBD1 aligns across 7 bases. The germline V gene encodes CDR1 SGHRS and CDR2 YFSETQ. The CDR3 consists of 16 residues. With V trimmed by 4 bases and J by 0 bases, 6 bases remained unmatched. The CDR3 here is CASSATGNANTGELFF. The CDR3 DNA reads TGCGCCAGCAGCGCGACAGGGAACGCGAACACCGGGGAGCTGTTTTTT.

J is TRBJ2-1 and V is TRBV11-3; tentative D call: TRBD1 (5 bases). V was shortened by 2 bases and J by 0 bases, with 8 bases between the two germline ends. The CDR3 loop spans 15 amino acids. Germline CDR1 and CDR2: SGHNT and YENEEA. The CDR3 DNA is TGTGCCAGCAGCTTAACAGGATACTCCTACAATGAGCAGTTCTTC. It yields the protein CASSLTGYSYNEQFF.

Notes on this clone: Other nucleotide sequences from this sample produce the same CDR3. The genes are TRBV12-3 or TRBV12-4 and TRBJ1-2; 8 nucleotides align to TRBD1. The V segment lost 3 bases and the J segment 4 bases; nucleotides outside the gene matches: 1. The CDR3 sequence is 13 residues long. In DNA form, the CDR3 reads TGTGCCAGCAGTTTGGGACAGGTCTATGGCTACACCTTC. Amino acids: CASSLGQVYGYTF.